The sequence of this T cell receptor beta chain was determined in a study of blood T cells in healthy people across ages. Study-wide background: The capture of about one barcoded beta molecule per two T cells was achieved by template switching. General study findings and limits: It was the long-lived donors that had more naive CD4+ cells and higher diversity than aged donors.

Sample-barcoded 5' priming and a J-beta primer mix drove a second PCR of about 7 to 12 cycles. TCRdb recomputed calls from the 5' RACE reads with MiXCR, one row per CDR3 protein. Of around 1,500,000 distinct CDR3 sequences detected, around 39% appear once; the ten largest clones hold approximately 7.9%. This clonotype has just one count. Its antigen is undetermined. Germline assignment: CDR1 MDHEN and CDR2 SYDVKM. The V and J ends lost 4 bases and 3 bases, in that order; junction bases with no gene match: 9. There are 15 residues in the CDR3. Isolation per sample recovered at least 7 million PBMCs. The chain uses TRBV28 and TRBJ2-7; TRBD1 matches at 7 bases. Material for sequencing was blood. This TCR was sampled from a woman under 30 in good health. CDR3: CASSSTGANNYEQYF. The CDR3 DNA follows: TGTGCCAGCAGTTCTACAGGGGCCAATAACTACGAGCAGTACTTC.